The T cell receptor beta chain described here comes from a study of regulatory T cells in long-lasting Graves disease. The sample holds many counts of this clonotype. CDR1 SQVTM and CDR2 ANQGSEA come from the germline V gene. The trim removed 4 bases at V and 3 bases at J, leaving 7 bases unmatched. The CDR3 extends over 14 amino acids. Researchers made TCR beta libraries by using iRepertoire HTBI primers and running Arm-PCR on CDR3 regions. Each CDR3 protein gets one entry after TCRdb re-called the multiplex PCR reads with MiXCR. The repertoire has roughly 500,000 distinct CDR3 sequences, 14% of them found once; the top ten carry approximately 17%. The time point: newly diagnosed GD, antithyroid drugs for less than 3 months. Construction of the TCR library relied on RNA isolated from PBMCs. The same data also contributed to another study, on T cells in Graves' hyperthyroidism and ophthalmopathy.

V and J are TRBV29-1 and TRBJ2-7; TRBD1 matches at 9 bases. Sample: peripheral blood mononuclear cells (PBMCs), taken at new diagnosis, from a patient treated with antithyroid drugs. The sequence was collected from a woman between 45 and 65 years old with Graves disease. The CDR3 loop is CSVVGVTGGYEQYF. CDR3 DNA: TGCAGCGTTGTAGGGGTGACAGGGGGCTACGAGCAGTACTTC.